Shown below are 7 T cell receptor beta chains from a single sample sequenced in a study of blood T cell repertoires in COVID-19. TCRdb's table, derived via immunoSEQ multiplex PCR, lists solely in-frame clones and lacks some. The sample has about 120,000 clones; around four fifths are singletons. The specimen was peripheral blood. These receptors were collected from a man aged 60 to 69 with acute or convalescent COVID-19.

This rearrangement joins TRBV11-2 to TRBJ2-7; 7 bases align to TRBD2. Germline CDR1 is SGHAT and CDR2 is FQNNGV. This CDR3 region has 12 residues. V shed 7 bases, J shed 5 bases, and the junction held 5 bases outside the gene matches. CDR3 loop: CASTRAGNEQYF. For the CDR3, the DNA is TGTGCCAGCACCCGAGCGGGGAACGAGCAGTACTTC.

The V gene is TRBV6-2 or TRBV6-3, the J gene TRBJ1-6, with 10 nucleotides matching TRBD1. From germline, CDR1 is MNHEY and CDR2 SVGEGT. CDR3 length: 14 amino acids. V dropped 6 bases and J dropped 13; count of bases not matched to a gene: 9. The CDR3 DNA reads TGTGCCAGCAGCATTCCGGGACAGGGGCTGCCCCTCCACTTT. Its translation is CASSIPGQGLPLHF.

The chain combines TRBV27 with TRBJ2-1, with D possibly matching TRBD2 (6 bases). Per germline, CDR1 MNHEY and CDR2 SMNVEV (reference sequence). The CDR3 is 15 amino acids. V lost 3 bases and J 6 bases, leaving 15 bases between the germline ends. CDR3 nucleotide sequence: TGTGCCAGCAGTTTCGGGGGAATTAGCGTCAATGAGCAGTTCTTC. Translated: CASSFGGISVNEQFF.

This clone came up many times. V usage is TRBV24-1 and J usage is TRBJ2-7; 8 nucleotides match TRBD1. CDR3 size: 14 residues. Germline V gives CDR1 KGHDR, CDR2 SFDVKD. V shed 4 bases and J 7 bases; nucleotides not matched to a gene: 8. CDR3 nucleotides: TGTGCCACCAGTGAGGACAGGGTAGGGATGGAGCAGTACTTC. Residues: CATSEDRVGMEQYF.

There are a few counts of this clone. This sequence joins TRBV18 and TRBJ1-1; the D gene is possibly TRBD1 (6 bases). Germline V CDR1 and CDR2: KGHSH, LQKENI. V lost 3 bases and J 4 bases, leaving 21 bases between the germline ends. The CDR3 runs to 17 residues. CDR3 in DNA: TGTGCCAGCTCACCGTCCCTGACAGGCCTCCAAGGCACTGAAGCTTTCTTT. This codes for CASSPSLTGLQGTEAFF.

V is TRBV14 and J is TRBJ1-3, with a possible D match to TRBD1 (6 bases). The V gene's germline CDR1 is SGHDN and CDR2 FVKESK. Trimming took off 6 bases at V and 8 bases at J, with 17 bases between the two ends. The CDR3 spans 14 residues. Written as DNA, the CDR3 is TGTGCCAGCAGTCTTCGTTGGGGGCGGGACACCATATATTTT. It codes for CASSLRWGRDTIYF.

The rearrangement uses TRBV29-1 and TRBJ2-7; 9 bases fit TRBD2. The trim removed 7 bases at V and 4 bases at J, leaving 20 bases unmatched. Germline values: CDR1 SQVTM, CDR2 ANQGSEA. The CDR3 covers 17 residues. Written as DNA, the CDR3 is TGCAGCGCCGGGGGGGGCCCTGGCGGGAGGGACTATTACGAGCAGTACTTC. Protein product: CSAGGGPGGRDYYEQYF.